The source of this T cell receptor beta chain is a study of beta chain features in type 1 diabetes. About the research overall: Age, gender and cell yields were similar between patients and healthy donors. General study results and limits: Shorter TCRB CDR3s, moderately but significantly so, marked every one of the four CD4+ subsets in Type 1 diabetes patients.

Note on this clone: Its antigen is not known.

V lost 0 bases to trimming and J lost 4 bases, with 16 bases between them. The CDR3 spans 16 residues. CDR1 is MGHRA and CDR2 is YSYEKL in the germline V gene. Reverse transcription of all isolated RNA meant that expressed TCRB transcripts were sequenced. Clones were read by immunoSEQ multiplex PCR, and TCRdb kept only the in-frame ones, dropping some. Among roughly 400,000 clones listed, 11% to 15% were seen once. The sequenced sample was naive CD4+ T cells from blood. This clonotype originated in a man aged 30-40 years in good health. The genes are TRBV4-1 and TRBJ2-7; D perhaps matches TRBD2 (5 bases). The CDR3 bases are TGCGCCAGCAGCCAAGAATCGGGGTATATGGGTTACGAGCAGTACTTC. This translates into CASSQESGYMGYEQYF.